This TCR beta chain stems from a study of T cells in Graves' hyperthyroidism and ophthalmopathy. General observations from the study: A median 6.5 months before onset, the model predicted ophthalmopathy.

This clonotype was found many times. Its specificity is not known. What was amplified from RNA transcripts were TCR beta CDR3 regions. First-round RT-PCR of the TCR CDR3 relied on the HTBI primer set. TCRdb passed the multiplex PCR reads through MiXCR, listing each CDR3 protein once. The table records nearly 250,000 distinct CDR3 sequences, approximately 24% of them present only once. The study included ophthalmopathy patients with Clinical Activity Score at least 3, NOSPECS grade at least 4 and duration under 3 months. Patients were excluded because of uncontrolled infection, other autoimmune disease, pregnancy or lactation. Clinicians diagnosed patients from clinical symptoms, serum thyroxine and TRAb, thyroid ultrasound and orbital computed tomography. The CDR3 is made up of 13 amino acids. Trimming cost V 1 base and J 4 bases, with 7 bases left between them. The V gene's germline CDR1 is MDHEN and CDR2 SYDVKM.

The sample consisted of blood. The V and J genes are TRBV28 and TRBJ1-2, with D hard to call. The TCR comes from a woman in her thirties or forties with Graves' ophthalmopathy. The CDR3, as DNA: TGTGCCAGCAGTTTATTGTGGGGCTATGGCTACACCTTC. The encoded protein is CASSLLWGYGYTF.